This TCR beta chain was captured by sequencing in a study of cytotoxic CD8 clonotypes in ibrutinib-treated CLL. Study-wide background: Responses: around 24 partial, 2 complete; after median around 64 months, roughly 14 stayed remitted, around 12 progressed.

In this sample, this clone turned up a few times. The target antigen is unknown. The TCR beta libraries used about 2.2 micrograms of genomic DNA that came from cryopreserved PBMCs. Produced via immunoSEQ multiplex PCR; TCRdb's table is partial and in-frame only. Here the sample spans under 75,000 clones, approximately 75% being singletons. Whole-study results and caveats: Clonality, elevated at ibrutinib response, dropped back toward baseline at progression. Public clonotypes were rare and shrank or held steady on treatment.

Germline lookup yields CDR1 SGDLS and CDR2 YYNGEE. V gave up 4 bases and J gave up 6 bases, with 16 bases separating them. CDR3 length equals 14 residues. The specimen was PBMCs, collected after 12 months of ibrutinib treatment. This chain uses TRBV9 with TRBJ1-1; a weak D match, TRBD1 (6 bases). The TCR sequence derives from a human donor with chronic lymphocytic leukemia. The CDR3 reads CASSPEQGVPEAFF. The CDR3 DNA follows: TGTGCCAGCAGCCCCGAACAGGGAGTCCCTGAAGCTTTCTTT. Full variable domain (rest looked up from reference TRBV9 and TRBJ1-1): DSGVTQTPKHLITATGQRVTLRCSPRSGDLSVYWYQQSLDQGLQFLIQYYNGEERAKGNILERFSAQQFPDLHSELNLSSLELGDSALYFCASSPEQGVPEAFFGQGTRLTVV.